This T cell receptor (beta chain) stems from a study of blood T cell repertoires in COVID-19. Participants, about 18 to 90 years old, spanned around 25 US areas. Cohort assignment relied on participant-reported clinical history. For recovered donors of Cohort 3, there were two negative PCRs, clearance, or symptom resolution. The V gene's germline CDR1 is SGHDT and CDR2 YYEEEE. The CDR3 loop spans 14 amino acids. Trimming took off 2 bases at V and 0 bases at J, with 8 bases between the two ends. Original processing notes: Amplification of reference gene primers was used by the study to estimate nucleated cell counts. This table comes from immunoSEQ multiplex PCR, and its TCRdb copy is limited to in-frame clones, with some not included. V, J and clone size are those of that table, while D and trimming were read from the DNA. This sample has 300,000 to 400,000 clones, with approximately 91% found just once.

The sequence was collected from a man aged 60 to 69 who had recovered from COVID-19. Sequencing input: PBMCs or T cells enriched from blood (not recorded which). This chain joins TRBV5-6 and TRBJ2-5; D is ambiguous. Here the CDR3 DNA reads TGTGCCAGCAGCTTTTATCACAACCAAGAGACCCAGTACTTC. It yields the protein CASSFYHNQETQYF. Looking up the rest from reference TRBV5-6 and TRBJ2-5 gives the full variable domain: DAGVTQSPTHLIKTRGQQVTLRCSPKSGHDTVSWYQQALGQGPQFIFQYYEEEERQRGNFPDRFSGHQFPNYSSELNVNALLLGDSALYLCASSFYHNQETQYFGPGTRLLVL.